This T cell receptor beta chain was sequenced in a study of beta chain features in type 1 diabetes. This clone has more than one count but fewer than ten. Since all of the isolated RNA was reverse transcribed, expressed TCRB transcripts were what got sequenced. Clones were sequenced by immunoSEQ multiplex PCR, and TCRdb holds only the in-frame ones, with some missing. The sample contains about 900,000 clones, about a sixth of which appear only once. The germline CDR1 and CDR2 sequences are MDHEN and SYDVKM. Trimming removed 6 bases from V and 4 bases from J, with 10 bases in between. This CDR3 is built from 13 residues.

The sequence derives from a woman younger than 30 in good health. Input material: naive CD4+ T cells from blood. The gene calls are TRBV28 and TRBJ1-3; D is ambiguous. In DNA form, the CDR3 reads TGTGCCAGCAGCCCTAATACAGGAAACACCATATATTTT. Residues: CASSPNTGNTIYF. Complete variable domain (other parts from reference TRBV28 and TRBJ1-3): DVKVTQSSRYLVKRTGEKVFLECVQDMDHENMFWYRQDPGLGLRLIYFSYDVKMKEKGDIPEGYSVSREKKERFSLILESASTNQTSMYLCASSPNTGNTIYFGEGSWLTVV.